These 12 T cell receptor beta chains were all obtained from the same sample, sequenced in a study of cytomegalovirus exposure and HLA in healthy donors. PCR was performed using 60 Vbeta and 13 Jbeta primers. TCRdb keeps only in-frame clones here, not all; method: immunoSEQ multiplex PCR. Of about 73,000 clones listed, 65% to 85% are singletons. Sequenced sample: PBMCs. These receptors were obtained from a man in his sixties or seventies in good health and CMV-seronegative.

This clone was seen a single time. J is TRBJ1-1 and V is TRBV5-5; possibly TRBD1 for D (5 bases). The CDR3 runs to 14 residues. Per the germline V gene, CDR1 is SGHKS and CDR2 is YYEKEE (reference sequence). The germline V and J ends were trimmed by 4 bases and 3 bases, with 13 bases remaining between them. The CDR3 protein is CASSPWGGDTEAFF. CDR3 bases: TGTGCCAGCAGCCCGTGGGGGGGGGACACTGAAGCTTTCTTT.

On this clone itself: Within the sample, other DNA sequences also encode this same CDR3. The chain combines TRBV9 with TRBJ1-3, with TRBD1 as a possible D gene (6 bases). From germline, CDR1 is SGDLS and CDR2 YYNGEE. The CDR3 length is 16 residues. V lost 0 bases and J lost 0, with 10 bases in between. In DNA, the CDR3 is TGTGCCAGCAGCGTAGAACAGGGTTACTCTGGAAACACCATATATTTT. The encoded protein is CASSVEQGYSGNTIYF.

The rearrangement uses TRBV18 and TRBJ1-6; TRBD1 is a possible D gene (5 bases). With 8 bases removed from V and 6 bases from J, the gap between germline ends came to 11 bases. The CDR3 loop spans 13 amino acids. Germline CDR1 is KGHSH and CDR2 is LQKENI. The CDR3 DNA reads TGTGCCAGCCTTAAAGGGGTTAATTCACCCCTCCACTTT. Its protein product is CASLKGVNSPLHF. Full variable domain (rest looked up from reference TRBV18 and TRBJ1-6): NAGVMQNPRHLVRRRGQEARLRCSPMKGHSHVYWYRQLPEEGLKFMVYLQKENIIDESGMPKERFSAEFPKEGPSILRIQQVVRGDSAAYFCASLKGVNSPLHFGNGTRLTVT.

The V and J genes are TRBV6-5 and TRBJ1-1, with no clear D. Germline lookup yields CDR1 MNHEY and CDR2 SVGAGI. Trimming removed 2 bases at V and 0 bases at J, with 4 bases between. The CDR3 covers 13 residues. CDR3 sequence (DNA): TGTGCCAGCAGTTACGAGCTGAACACTGAAGCTTTCTTT. Translating gives CASSYELNTEAFF.

The chain couples TRBV7-8 to TRBJ1-2; a weak D match, TRBD1 (6 bases). CDR1 and CDR2 (germline): SGHVS, FQNEAQ. The CDR3 is 14 amino acids. V lost 2 bases, J lost 4 bases, and 11 bases lay in between. The CDR3 nucleotides are TGTGCCAGCAGCTTAAACAGGGCGACCTATGGCTACACCTTC. This translates into CASSLNRATYGYTF.

This clone was counted only a few times. A single base is all that separates this from a far larger clone, so a read error is likely. The chain is built from TRBV4-3 and TRBJ2-2; 8 bases map to TRBD2. The ends lost 3 bases at V and 6 bases at J; junction bases unmatched: 15. CDR3 length: 18 amino acids. Germline V lookup: CDR1 LGHNA, CDR2 YSLEER. The CDR3 DNA is TGCGCCAGCAGCCATCTTCACCATTTCGGGGGGGCGCCCGGGGAGCTGTTTTTT. Encoded protein: CASSHLHHFGGAPGELFF.

The V call is TRBV28, the J call TRBJ1-2; D might be TRBD1 (5 bases). With 5 bases removed from V and 8 bases from J, the gap between germline ends came to 12 bases. Per germline, CDR1 MDHEN and CDR2 SYDVKM. The CDR3 consists of 12 residues. The CDR3 is CASSRRVRGYTF. The CDR3 bases are TGTGCCAGCAGTCGCAGGGTACGCGGCTACACCTTC.

The chain has TRBV18 and TRBJ2-7; TRBD1 is a possible D gene (6 bases). The germline CDR1 and CDR2 sequences are KGHSH and LQKENI. V lost 2 bases and J lost 2, with 10 bases in between. The CDR3 consists of 14 residues. The CDR3 loop reads CASSPVTGAYEQYF. The CDR3, as DNA: TGTGCCAGCTCACCAGTGACAGGAGCCTACGAGCAGTACTTC. Based on the CDR3 plus reference TRBV18 and TRBJ2-7, the full variable domain is NAGVMQNPRHLVRRRGQEARLRCSPMKGHSHVYWYRQLPEEGLKFMVYLQKENIIDESGMPKERFSAEFPKEGPSILRIQQVVRGDSAAYFCASSPVTGAYEQYFGPGTRLTVT.

This clone occurred a few times. CDR3 amino acids: CASSLSGGLYNEQFF. The CDR3 DNA sequence: TGTGCCAGCAGCTTATCGGGAGGCTTATACAATGAGCAGTTCTTC. This chain connects TRBV7-9 to TRBJ2-1; 7 positions agree with TRBD2. With 2 bases clipped from V and 4 bases from J, the junction kept 5 bases outside the gene matches. This CDR3 contains 15 residues. Germline values: CDR1 SEHNR, CDR2 FQNEAQ (reference sequence).

V and J are TRBV27 and TRBJ1-1; D uncertain. Per germline, CDR1 MNHEY and CDR2 SMNVEV (reference sequence). V dropped 5 bases and J dropped 5 bases, with 12 bases sitting between them. The CDR3 totals 13 residues. The CDR3 DNA reads as TGTGCCAGCAGTCCACGGTTCGGGACTGAAGCTTTCTTT. Translation: CASSPRFGTEAFF.

The J gene is TRBJ2-7, the V gene TRBV7-9; 8 bases are a match to TRBD1. The CDR3 loop spans 14 amino acids. The trim removed 7 bases at V and 5 bases at J, leaving 10 bases unmatched. Per germline, CDR1 SEHNR and CDR2 FQNEAQ (reference sequence). The CDR3 loop is CASNPPDRDHEQYF. CDR3 DNA sequence: TGTGCCAGCAACCCTCCGGACAGGGACCACGAGCAGTACTTC. Complete variable domain (other parts from reference TRBV7-9 and TRBJ2-7): DTGVSQNPRHKITKRGQNVTFRCDPISEHNRLYWYRQTLGQGPEFLTYFQNEAQLEKSRLLSDRFSAERPKGSFSTLEIQRTEQGDSAMYLCASNPPDRDHEQYFGPGTRLTVT.

The CDR3 here is CASSLFFSGATGNTIYF. As DNA, the CDR3 is TGTGCCAGCAGCTTATTTTTTTCTGGGGCTACCGGAAACACCATATATTTT. This chain links TRBV7-2 with TRBJ1-3, with a tentative D call TRBD1 (5 bases). The CDR3 has 17 amino acids. CDR1 and CDR2 from the germline V gene are SGHTA and FQGNSA. V lost 2 bases and J lost 4, with 18 bases in between.